The rows below give T cell receptor beta chains drawn from one sample of a study of T-cell memory formation after mild COVID-19. TCRdb fed the 5' RACE reads into MiXCR, producing one record per CDR3 protein. The table records about 410,000 distinct CDR3 sequences, under 25% of them present only once. The specimen sequenced was PBMCs or a T cell subset sorted from them (not recorded which). The source is an adult woman who had mild COVID-19 (a few samples of this study predate the infection). Cell type and time point are not known. Both conserved end residues are part of each CDR3. Fields, in order: CDR3 length, V gene, clone size, J gene, CDR3 protein. Not every row has a clone size; where given, it reads once, few, many or a size class.

>16|TRBV9|few|TRBJ2-2
CASSVEGVTATGELFF
>16|TRBV7-3|NA|TRBJ2-3
CASSSVAGVMSDTQYF
>17|TRBV5-1|few|TRBJ2-1
CASSLGISSGSFFEQFF
>14|TRBV12-3/TRBV12-4|few|TRBJ1-3
CASSWTAKGNTIYF
>13|TRBV29-1|NA|TRBJ2-2
CSADRGRTGELFF
>14|TRBV30|NA|TRBJ1-1
CAWSWTGLNTEAFF
>16|TRBV28|NA|TRBJ2-1
CASSPGLAGGFFEQFF
>12|TRBV24-1|few|TRBJ2-7
CATAGISGEQYF
>14|TRBV7-3|NA|TRBJ2-7
CASSLMADSYEQYF
>12|TRBV29-1|NA|TRBJ2-1
CSVGQVYNEQFF
>12|TRBV6-2/TRBV6-3|NA|TRBJ2-7
CASQLRGYEQYF
>15|TRBV19|few|TRBJ2-6
CASSIGLSGANVLTF
>16|TRBV7-8|NA|TRBJ1-4
CASSSPIRSTNEKLFF
>13|TRBV6-5|NA|TRBJ2-7
CASRAGGGGEQYF
>15|TRBV6-2/TRBV6-3|NA|TRBJ2-7
CASSRVGTLTREQYF
>13|TRBV12-3/TRBV12-4|many|TRBJ1-5
CASSSGGNQPQHF
>16|TRBV9|NA|TRBJ2-1
CASSVARGGGPSEQFF
>17|TRBV20-1|NA|TRBJ2-3
CSARDLLAGGPTDTQYF
>15|TRBV2|few|TRBJ1-2
CASRGGTVHNYGYTF
>15|TRBV29-1|few|TRBJ2-1
CSVESGGVYYNEQFF
>14|TRBV5-1|few|TRBJ2-1
CASSARTGGNEQFF
>15|TRBV25-1|many|TRBJ2-5
CASSERQPDQETQYF
>14|TRBV5-4|few|TRBJ2-4
CASSPGSAKNIQYF
>16|TRBV5-8|NA|TRBJ1-2
CASSFRRPPPTYGYTF
>15|TRBV7-9|few|TRBJ2-5
CASSLISAGRQTQYF
>14|TRBV9|many|TRBJ2-1
CASSQRASYNEQFF
>14|TRBV9|few|TRBJ2-7
CASSATGSSYEQYF
>16|TRBV5-5|few|TRBJ2-3
CASSLYGSFISDTQYF
>12|TRBV12-3/TRBV12-4|NA|TRBJ2-3
CASGKLTDTQYF
>14|TRBV5-6|NA|TRBJ2-7
CASSRAGSSYEQYF
>17|TRBV5-1|few|TRBJ2-7
CASSQTTPGPPSYEQYF
>16|TRBV27|NA|TRBJ1-3
CASSPRGRISGNTIYF
>15|TRBV7-2|NA|TRBJ2-2
CASSRLAGDTGELFF
>18|TRBV7-9|few|TRBJ2-1
CASSSPLTGGERGDEQFF
>17|TRBV11-2|few|TRBJ2-1
CASSAALGLTAYNEQFF
>14|TRBV20-1|once|TRBJ1-4
CSARDPKGWEKLFF
>16|TRBV7-9|NA|TRBJ2-3
CASSTGQGFGTDTQYF
>12|TRBV5-1|NA|TRBJ2-1
CASSGGGDEQFF
>17|TRBV4-1|NA|TRBJ1-4
CASSQGGRRATNEKLFF
>12|TRBV7-9|few|TRBJ2-1
CASSLWSSEQFF
>13|TRBV18|NA|TRBJ2-1
CASSGQDYNEQFF
>17|TRBV7-8|few|TRBJ2-7
CASSGGLLRGYSYEQYF
>15|TRBV5-1|NA|TRBJ1-4
CASSSRQGPNEKLFF
>15|TRBV7-2|few|TRBJ2-7
CASSQLAGVPYEQYF